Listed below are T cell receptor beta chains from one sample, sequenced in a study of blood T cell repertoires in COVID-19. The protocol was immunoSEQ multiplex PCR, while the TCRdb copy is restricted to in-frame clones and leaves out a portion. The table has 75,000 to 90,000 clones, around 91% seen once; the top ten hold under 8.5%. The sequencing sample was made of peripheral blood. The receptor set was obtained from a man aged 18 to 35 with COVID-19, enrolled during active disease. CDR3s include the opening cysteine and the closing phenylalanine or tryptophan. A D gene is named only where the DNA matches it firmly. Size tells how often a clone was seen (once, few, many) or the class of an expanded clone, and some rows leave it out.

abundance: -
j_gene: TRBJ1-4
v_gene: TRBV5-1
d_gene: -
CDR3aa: CASSLGRNEKLLF
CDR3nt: TGCGCCAGCAGCTTGGGGAGGAATGAAAAACTGCTTTTT

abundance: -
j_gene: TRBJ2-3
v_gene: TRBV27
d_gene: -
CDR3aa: CASSLFGKLDTQYF
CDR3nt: TGTGCCAGCAGTTTATTCGGGAAATTGGATACGCAGTATTTT

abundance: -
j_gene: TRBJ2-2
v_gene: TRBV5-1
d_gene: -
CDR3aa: CASSTVDRNGELFF
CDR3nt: TGCGCCAGCAGCACCGTCGACAGGAACGGGGAGCTGTTTTTT

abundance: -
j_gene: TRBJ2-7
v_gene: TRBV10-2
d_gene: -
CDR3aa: CASSEEGGGRYEQYF
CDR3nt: TGCGCCAGCAGTGAGGAAGGGGGGGGCCGCTACGAGCAGTACTTC

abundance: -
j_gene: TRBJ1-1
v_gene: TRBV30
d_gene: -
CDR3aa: CAWSVARTEAFF
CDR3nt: TGTGCCTGGAGTGTAGCGCGGACTGAAGCTTTCTTT

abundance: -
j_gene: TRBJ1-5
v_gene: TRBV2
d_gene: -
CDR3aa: CASILGRGKPQHF
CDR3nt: TGTGCCAGCATTCTCGGCAGGGGCAAGCCCCAGCATTTT

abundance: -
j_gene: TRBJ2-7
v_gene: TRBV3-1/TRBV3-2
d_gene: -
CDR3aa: CASSQGLVVYEQYF
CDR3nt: TGTGCCAGCAGCCAAGGACTAGTTGTCTACGAGCAGTACTTC

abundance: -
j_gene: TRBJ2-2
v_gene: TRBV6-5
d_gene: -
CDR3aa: CASKAGLFNTGELFF
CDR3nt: TGTGCCAGTAAAGCGGGCCTGTTCAACACCGGGGAGCTGTTTTTT

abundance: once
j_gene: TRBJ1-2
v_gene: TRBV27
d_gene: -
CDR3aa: CASSYSSRYGYTF
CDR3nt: TGTGCCAGCAGTTATTCCAGTCGCTATGGCTACACCTTC

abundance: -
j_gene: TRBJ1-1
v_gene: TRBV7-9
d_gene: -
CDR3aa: CASTHPQGREAFF
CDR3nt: TGTGCCAGCACCCACCCTCAGGGGCGCGAGGCTTTCTTT

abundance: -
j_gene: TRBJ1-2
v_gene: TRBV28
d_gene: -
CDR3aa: CASSLSGNYGYTF
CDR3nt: TGTGCCAGCAGTTTATCAGGGAACTATGGCTACACCTTC

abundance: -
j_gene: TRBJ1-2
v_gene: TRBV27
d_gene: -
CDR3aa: CASSLNRVSYGYTF
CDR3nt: TGTGCCAGCAGTCTAAACAGGGTTTCCTATGGCTACACCTTC

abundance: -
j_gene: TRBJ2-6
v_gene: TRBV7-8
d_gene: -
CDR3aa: CASSLVRGSSGANVLTF
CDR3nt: TGTGCCAGCAGCTTAGTTCGGGGTTCCTCTGGGGCCAACGTCCTGACTTTC

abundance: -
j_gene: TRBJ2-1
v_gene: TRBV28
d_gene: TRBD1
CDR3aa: CASSSGTGYNEQFF
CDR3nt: TGTGCCAGCAGTTCAGGGACAGGGTACAATGAGCAGTTCTTC

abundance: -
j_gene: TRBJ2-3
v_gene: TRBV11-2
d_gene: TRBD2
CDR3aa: CASSSPQGSGRITDTQYF
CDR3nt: TGTGCCAGCAGCTCACCCCAGGGAAGCGGGAGGATCACAGATACGCAGTATTTT

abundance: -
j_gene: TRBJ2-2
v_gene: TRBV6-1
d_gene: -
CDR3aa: CASSDRTGELFF
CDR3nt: TGTGCCAGCAGTGACAGGACCGGGGAGCTGTTTTTT

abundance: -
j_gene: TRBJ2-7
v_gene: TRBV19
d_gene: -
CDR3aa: CASSLGTGPSYEQYF
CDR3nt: TGTGCCAGTAGTCTCGGAACAGGGCCATCCTACGAGCAGTACTTC

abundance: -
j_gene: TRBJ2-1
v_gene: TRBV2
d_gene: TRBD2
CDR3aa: CASSESGGGVGNEQFF
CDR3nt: TGTGCCAGCAGTGAATCCGGGGGAGGGGTAGGGAATGAGCAGTTCTTC

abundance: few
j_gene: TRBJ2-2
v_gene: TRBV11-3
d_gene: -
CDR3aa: CASSPYRTGELFF
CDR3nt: TGTGCCAGCAGCCCCTACAGGACCGGGGAGCTGTTTTTT

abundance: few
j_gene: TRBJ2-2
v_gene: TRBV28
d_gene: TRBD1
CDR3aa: CASSPSDRVRPNTGELFF
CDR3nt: TGTGCCAGCAGCCCCTCGGACAGGGTACGGCCGAACACCGGGGAGCTGTTTTTT

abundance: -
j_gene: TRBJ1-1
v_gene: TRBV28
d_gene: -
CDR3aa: CASSLISRAEEAFF
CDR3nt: TGTGCCAGCAGTTTAATTTCGAGGGCAGAAGAAGCTTTCTTT

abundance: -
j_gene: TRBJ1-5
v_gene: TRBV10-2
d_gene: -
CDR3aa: CASSPDTNQPQHF
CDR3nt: TGCGCCAGCAGCCCGGACACTAATCAGCCCCAGCATTTT

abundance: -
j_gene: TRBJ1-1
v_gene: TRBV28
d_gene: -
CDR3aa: CASTESGTYTEAFF
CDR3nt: TGTGCCAGCACCGAGAGCGGGACATACACTGAAGCTTTCTTT

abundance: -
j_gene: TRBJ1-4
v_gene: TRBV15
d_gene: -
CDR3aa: CATSSIDEKLLF
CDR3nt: TGTGCCACCAGCAGCATAGATGAAAAACTGCTTTTT

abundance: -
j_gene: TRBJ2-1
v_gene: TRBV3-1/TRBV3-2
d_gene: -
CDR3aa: CASSPSSGPFGEQFF
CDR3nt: TGTGCCAGCAGCCCCTCGAGCGGACCTTTTGGTGAGCAGTTCTTC

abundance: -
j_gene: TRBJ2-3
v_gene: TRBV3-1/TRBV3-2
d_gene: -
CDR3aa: CASSPGGTYAQYF
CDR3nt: TGTGCCAGCAGCCCCGGGGGTACCTACGCGCAGTATTTT

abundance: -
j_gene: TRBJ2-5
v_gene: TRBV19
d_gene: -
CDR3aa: CASSTTGLGETQYF
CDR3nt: TGTGCCAGTAGTACAACGGGGTTAGGGGAGACCCAGTACTTC

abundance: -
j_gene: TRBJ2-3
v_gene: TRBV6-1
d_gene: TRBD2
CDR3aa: CASSEFYGGRAGTDTQYF
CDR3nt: TGTGCCAGCAGTGAATTCTACGGCGGGAGGGCCGGTACAGATACGCAGTATTTT

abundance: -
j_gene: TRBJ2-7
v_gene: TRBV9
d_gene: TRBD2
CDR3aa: CASSPAPAGQLGYEQYF
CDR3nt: TGTGCCAGCAGCCCCGCCCCAGCGGGGCAGTTAGGCTACGAGCAGTACTTC

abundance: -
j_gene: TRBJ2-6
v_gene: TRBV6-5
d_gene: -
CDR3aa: CASTFGGSGANVLTF
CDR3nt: TGTGCCAGCACCTTCGGGGGTTCCGGGGCCAACGTCCTGACTTTC

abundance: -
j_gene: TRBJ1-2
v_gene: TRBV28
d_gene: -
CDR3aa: CASSLRGGYTF
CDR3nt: TGTGCCAGCAGTTTACGGGGAGGCTACACCTTC

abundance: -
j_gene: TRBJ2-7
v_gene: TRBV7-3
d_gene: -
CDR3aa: CASSAIRDNDEQYF
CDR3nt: TGTGCCAGCAGCGCGATCAGGGACAATGACGAGCAGTACTTC

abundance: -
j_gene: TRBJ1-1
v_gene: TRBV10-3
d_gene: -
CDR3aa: CAISEGEGGTEAFF
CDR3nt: TGTGCCATCAGTGAGGGCGAGGGCGGCACTGAAGCTTTCTTT

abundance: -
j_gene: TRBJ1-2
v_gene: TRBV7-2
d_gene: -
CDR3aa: CASSLGRHPVGYTF
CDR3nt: TGTGCCAGCAGCTTAGGCAGACACCCGGTTGGGTACACCTTC

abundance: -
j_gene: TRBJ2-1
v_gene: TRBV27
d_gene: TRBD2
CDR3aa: CASSGLAGVNEQFF
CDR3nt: TGTGCCAGCTCGGGACTAGCGGGAGTCAATGAGCAGTTCTTC

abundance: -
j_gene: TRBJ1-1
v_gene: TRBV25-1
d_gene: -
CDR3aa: CASSEYRATEAFF
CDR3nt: TGTGCCAGCAGTGAATACAGGGCCACTGAAGCTTTCTTT

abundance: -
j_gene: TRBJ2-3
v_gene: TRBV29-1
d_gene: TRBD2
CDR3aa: CSASGLAGGVTSTDTQYF
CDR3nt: TGCAGCGCCTCGGGACTAGCGGGAGGAGTCACTAGCACAGATACGCAGTATTTT

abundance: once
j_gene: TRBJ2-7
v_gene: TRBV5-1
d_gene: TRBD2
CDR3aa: CASSLGQRGEQYF
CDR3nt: TGCGCCAGCAGCTTGGGACAGCGGGGCGAGCAGTACTTC

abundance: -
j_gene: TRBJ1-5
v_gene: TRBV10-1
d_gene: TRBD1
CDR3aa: CASSDRGIHQPQHF
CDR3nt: TGCGCCAGCAGTGACAGGGGGATTCATCAGCCCCAGCATTTT

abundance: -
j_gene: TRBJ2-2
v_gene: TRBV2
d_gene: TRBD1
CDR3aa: CASRGQETNTGELFF
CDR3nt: TGTGCCAGCAGGGGACAGGAGACGAACACCGGGGAGCTGTTTTTT

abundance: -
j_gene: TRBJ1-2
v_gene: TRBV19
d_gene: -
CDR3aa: CASTALSHGYTF
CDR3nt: TGTGCCAGTACCGCCCTAAGTCATGGCTACACCTTC

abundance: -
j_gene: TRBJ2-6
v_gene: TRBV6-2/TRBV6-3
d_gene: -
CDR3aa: CASSYSSGLPSGANVLTF
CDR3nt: TGTGCCAGCAGTTACTCTTCAGGGTTACCTTCTGGGGCCAACGTCCTGACTTTC

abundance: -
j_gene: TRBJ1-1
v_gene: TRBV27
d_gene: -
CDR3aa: CASSPTGNTEAFF
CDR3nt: TGTGCCAGCAGTCCCACAGGAAACACTGAAGCTTTCTTT

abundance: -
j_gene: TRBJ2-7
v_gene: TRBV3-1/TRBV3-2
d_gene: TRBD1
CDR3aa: CASSPGTVYEQYF
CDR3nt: TGTGCCAGCAGCCCTGGGACAGTTTACGAGCAGTACTTC

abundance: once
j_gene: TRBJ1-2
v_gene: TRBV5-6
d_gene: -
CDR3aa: CASSSGSSYGYTF
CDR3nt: TGTGCCAGCAGCTCGGGGAGTAGCTATGGCTACACCTTC

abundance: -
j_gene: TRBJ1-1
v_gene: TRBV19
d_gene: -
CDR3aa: CASSWGEYTEAFF
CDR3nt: TGTGCCAGTAGTTGGGGGGAATACACTGAAGCTTTCTTT